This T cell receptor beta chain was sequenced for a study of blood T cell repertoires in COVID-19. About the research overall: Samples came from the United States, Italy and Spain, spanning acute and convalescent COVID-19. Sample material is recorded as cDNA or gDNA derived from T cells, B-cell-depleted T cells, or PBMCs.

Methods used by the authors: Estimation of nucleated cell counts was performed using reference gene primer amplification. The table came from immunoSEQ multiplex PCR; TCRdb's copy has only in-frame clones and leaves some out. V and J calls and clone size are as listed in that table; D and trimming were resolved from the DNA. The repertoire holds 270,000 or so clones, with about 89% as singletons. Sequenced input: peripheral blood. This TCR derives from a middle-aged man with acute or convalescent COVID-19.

The CDR3 region is CASSPTSLAESYEQYF. CDR3 in DNA: TGTGCCAGCAGCCCCACCTCCCTAGCGGAGTCCTACGAGCAGTACTTC. The V gene is TRBV5-4, the J gene TRBJ2-7; the match to TRBD2 covers 7 bases. V was clipped by 4 bases and J by 1 base; unmatched bases: 11. CDR1 and CDR2 (germline): SGHNT, YYREEE (reference sequence). This CDR3 has 16 residues.